This paragraph covers one T cell receptor (beta chain) sequence. Its target is not known. The data belong to a study of response to subunit inactivated influenza vaccine. Study-level results: Authors suggested that a seasonal influenza vaccination recruits few new T cells each time.

The V end was cut by 5 bases, the J end by 2 bases, with 9 bases between. Germline CDR1 SEHNR, CDR2 FQNEAQ (reference sequence). This CDR3 is built from 13 residues. In TCRdb, the RT-PCR reads were re-called with MiXCR into one record per CDR3 protein. This sample has approximately 570,000 distinct CDR3 sequences, with 7.6% found just once. V and J are TRBV7-9 and TRBJ1-1; D is unclear. The TCR sequence derives from a man aged 50 to 69 who received an inactivated influenza vaccine. Sequenced material: PBMCs from blood, taken less than 30 months after vaccination. This CDR3 reads CASSQYTNTEAFF. CDR3 nucleotides: TGTGCCAGCAGCCAATACACAAACACTGAAGCTTTCTTT.